This T cell receptor beta chain stems from a study of cytomegalovirus exposure and HLA in healthy donors. Points from the study as a whole: A later analysis linked a missense variant in DCLRE1C to the trimming of TCR beta V and J genes.

PCR used 60 Vbeta primers and 13 Jbeta primers. The assay was immunoSEQ multiplex PCR, and TCRdb's table has in-frame clones only and misses some. The table includes fewer than 250,000 clones, about 81% detected once. This clone was seen a handful of times. Antigen unknown. V was clipped by 7 bases and J by 4 bases, with 19 bases between them. Germline lookup yields CDR1 SGHVS and CDR2 FNYEAQ. The CDR3 covers 15 residues. The sequenced sample was PBMCs. The origin of this receptor is a man younger than 40 in good health and CMV-seropositive. This rearrangement joins TRBV7-6 to TRBJ1-2, with D possibly TRBD1 on 5 matching bases. The CDR3 bases are TGTGCCAGCAAGCCGCTGGGGGGAGGGAGCTATGGCTACACCTTC. This gives the protein CASKPLGGGSYGYTF.